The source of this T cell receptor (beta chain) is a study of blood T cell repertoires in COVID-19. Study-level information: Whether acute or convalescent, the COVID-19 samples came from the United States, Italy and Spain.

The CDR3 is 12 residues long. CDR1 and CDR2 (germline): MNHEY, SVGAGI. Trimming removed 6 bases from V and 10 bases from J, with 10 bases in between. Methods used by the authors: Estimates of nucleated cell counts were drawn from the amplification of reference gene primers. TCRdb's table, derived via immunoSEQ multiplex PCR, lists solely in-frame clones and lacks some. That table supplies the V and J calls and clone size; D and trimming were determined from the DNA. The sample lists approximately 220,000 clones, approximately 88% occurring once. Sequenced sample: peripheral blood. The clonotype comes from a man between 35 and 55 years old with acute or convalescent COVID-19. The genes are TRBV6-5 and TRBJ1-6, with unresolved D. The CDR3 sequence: CASRRRGSPLHF. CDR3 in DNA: TGTGCCAGCAGACGGAGAGGCTCACCCCTCCACTTT.